This T cell receptor (beta chain) was profiled in a study of tumor-infiltrating lymphocytes in primary liver carcinoma. Germline V gene data show CDR1 as GTSNPN and CDR2 as SVGIG (reference sequence). V trimming: 3 bases; J trimming: 10 bases; junction bases outside the gene matches: 7. The CDR3 is 12 residues long. From around 530 ng of total RNA, TCR beta-specific cDNA was reverse-transcribed using a constant-region primer. Slightly modified ARM-PCR, run as three nested multiplex PCR rounds, produced the TCR beta libraries. Researchers ran the first two PCR rounds for approximately 10 cycles each with TRBV1-TRBV30 forward primers and a C-beta reverse primer. TCRdb re-analysed the multiplex PCR reads in MiXCR, keeping a single row per CDR3 protein. The table lists roughly 91,000 distinct CDR3 sequences, 55% to 75% of them singletons. This clonotype was recorded at least ten times. Starting material for RNA and DNA co-extraction consisted of about 19-32 mg of unsorted bulk tissue.

This receptor was identified in a woman aged 55-75 years with primary liver carcinoma and hepatitis B virus infection. The V call is TRBV30, the J call TRBJ2-7; TRBD1 matches 9 bases. Material: liver tumor tissue from sampling region 5. Subset in this sample: tumor region T5, tumor centre. In DNA form, the CDR3 reads TGTGCCTGGAGCTTCCCGGGACAGGGCCAGTACTTC. Its translation: CAWSFPGQGQYF.